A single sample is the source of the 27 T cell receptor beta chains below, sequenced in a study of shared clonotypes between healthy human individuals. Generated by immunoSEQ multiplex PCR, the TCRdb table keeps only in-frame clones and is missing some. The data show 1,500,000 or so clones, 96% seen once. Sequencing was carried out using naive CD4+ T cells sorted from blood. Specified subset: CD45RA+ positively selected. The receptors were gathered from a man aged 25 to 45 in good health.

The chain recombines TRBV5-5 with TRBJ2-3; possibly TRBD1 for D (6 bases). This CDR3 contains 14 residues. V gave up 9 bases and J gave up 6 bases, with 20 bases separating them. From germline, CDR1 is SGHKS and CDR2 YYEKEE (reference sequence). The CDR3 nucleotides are TGTGCCACCACCGGGACACCCCAGCAGGATACGCAGTATTTT. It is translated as CATTGTPQQDTQYF.

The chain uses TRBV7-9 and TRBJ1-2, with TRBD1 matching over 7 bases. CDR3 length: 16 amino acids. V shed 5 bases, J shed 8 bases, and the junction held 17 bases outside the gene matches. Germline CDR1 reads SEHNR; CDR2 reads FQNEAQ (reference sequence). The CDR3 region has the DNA TGTGCCAGCAGCCTCCGAGACAGGGAGCGAGGTCAGGGCTACACCTTC. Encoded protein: CASSLRDRERGQGYTF.

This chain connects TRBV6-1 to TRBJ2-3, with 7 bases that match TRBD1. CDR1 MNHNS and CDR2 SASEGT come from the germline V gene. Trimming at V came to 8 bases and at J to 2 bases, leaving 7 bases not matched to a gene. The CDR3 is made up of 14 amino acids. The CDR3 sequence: CASCFGTVTDTQYF. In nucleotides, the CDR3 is TGTGCCAGCTGTTTTGGGACAGTCACAGATACGCAGTATTTT.

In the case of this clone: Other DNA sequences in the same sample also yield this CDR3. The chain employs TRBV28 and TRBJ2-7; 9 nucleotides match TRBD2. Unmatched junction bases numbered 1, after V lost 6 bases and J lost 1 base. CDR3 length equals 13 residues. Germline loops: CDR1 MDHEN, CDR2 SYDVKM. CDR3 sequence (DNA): TGTGCCAGCAGGACTAGCGGTTCCTACGAGCAGTACTTC. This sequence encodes CASRTSGSYEQYF.

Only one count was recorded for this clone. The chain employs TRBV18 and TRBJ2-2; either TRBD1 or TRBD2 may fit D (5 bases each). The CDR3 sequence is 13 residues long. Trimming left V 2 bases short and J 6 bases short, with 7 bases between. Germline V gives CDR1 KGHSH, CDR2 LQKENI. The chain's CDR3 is CASSPVGPGELFF. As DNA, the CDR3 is TGTGCCAGCTCACCAGTGGGACCCGGGGAGCTGTTTTTT.

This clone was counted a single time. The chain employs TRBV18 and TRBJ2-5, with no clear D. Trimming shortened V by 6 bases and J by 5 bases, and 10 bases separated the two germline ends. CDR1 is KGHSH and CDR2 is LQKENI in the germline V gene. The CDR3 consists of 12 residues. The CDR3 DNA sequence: TGTGCCAGCTCCAGTTCCGGGGAGACCCAGTACTTC. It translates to CASSSSGETQYF.

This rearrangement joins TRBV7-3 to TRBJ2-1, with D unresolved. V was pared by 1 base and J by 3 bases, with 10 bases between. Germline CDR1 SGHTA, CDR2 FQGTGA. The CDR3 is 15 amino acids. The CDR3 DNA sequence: TGTGCCAGCAGCTTAAATCCCGGCCTCTACAATGAGCAGTTCTTC. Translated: CASSLNPGLYNEQFF.

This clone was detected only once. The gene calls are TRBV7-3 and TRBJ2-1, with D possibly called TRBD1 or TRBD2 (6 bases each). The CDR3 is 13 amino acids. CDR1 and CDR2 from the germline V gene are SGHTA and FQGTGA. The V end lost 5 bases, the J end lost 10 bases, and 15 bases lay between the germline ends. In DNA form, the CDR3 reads TGTGCCAGCAGCCCAGGGGCGGGAAACGAGCAGTTCTTC. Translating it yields CASSPGAGNEQFF.

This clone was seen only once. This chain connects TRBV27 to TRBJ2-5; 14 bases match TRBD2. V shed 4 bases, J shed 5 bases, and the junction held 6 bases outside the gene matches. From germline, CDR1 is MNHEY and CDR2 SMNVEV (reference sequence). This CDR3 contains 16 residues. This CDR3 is CASSWGLAGEGETQYF. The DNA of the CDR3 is TGTGCCAGCAGTTGGGGACTAGCGGGAGAGGGGGAGACCCAGTACTTC.

The CDR3: CASSLEDFPSNEQFF. Written as DNA, the CDR3 is TGCGCCAGCAGCTTAGAGGACTTCCCAAGCAATGAGCAGTTCTTC. The V gene is TRBV5-1, the J gene TRBJ2-1, with D perhaps matching TRBD2 (5 bases). Germline CDR1 SGHRS, CDR2 YFSETQ. Trimming took 2 bases from V and 6 from J, leaving 15 bases between them. This CDR3 is built from 15 residues. Variable domain in full (rest from reference TRBV5-1 and TRBJ2-1): KAGVTQTPRYLIKTRGQQVTLSCSPISGHRSVSWYQQTPGQGLQFLFEYFSETQRNKGNFPGRFSGRQFSNSRSEMNVSTLELGDSALYLCASSLEDFPSNEQFFGPGTRLTVL.

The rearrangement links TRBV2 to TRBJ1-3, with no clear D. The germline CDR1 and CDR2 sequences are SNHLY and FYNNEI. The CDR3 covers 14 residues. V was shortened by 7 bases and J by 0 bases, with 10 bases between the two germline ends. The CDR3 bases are TGTGCCAGCAAAAAAGGAGTCTCTGGAAACACCATATATTTT. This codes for CASKKGVSGNTIYF.

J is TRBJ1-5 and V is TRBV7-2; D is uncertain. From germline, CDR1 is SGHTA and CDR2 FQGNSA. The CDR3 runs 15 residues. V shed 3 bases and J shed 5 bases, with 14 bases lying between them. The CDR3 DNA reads TGTGCCAGCAGCTTTGACTGGGGAGCGGATCAGCCCCAGCATTTT. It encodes CASSFDWGADQPQHF.

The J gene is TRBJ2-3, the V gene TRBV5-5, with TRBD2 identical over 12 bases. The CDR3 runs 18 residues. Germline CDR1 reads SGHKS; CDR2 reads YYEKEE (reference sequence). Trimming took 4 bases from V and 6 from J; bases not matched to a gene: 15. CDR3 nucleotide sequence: TGTGCCAGCAGCCGAACAGAACTAGCGGGAGGAGGAGCGGATACGCAGTATTTT. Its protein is CASSRTELAGGGADTQYF.

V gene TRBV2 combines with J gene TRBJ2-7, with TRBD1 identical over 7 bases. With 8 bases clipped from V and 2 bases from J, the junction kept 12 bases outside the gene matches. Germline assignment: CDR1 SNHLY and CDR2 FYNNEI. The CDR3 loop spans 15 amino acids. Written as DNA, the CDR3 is TGTGCCAGCCGGGCCCGGGACAGTATCACCTACGAGCAGTACTTC. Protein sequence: CASRARDSITYEQYF. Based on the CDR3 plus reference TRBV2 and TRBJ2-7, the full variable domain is EPEVTQTPSHQVTQMGQEVILRCVPISNHLYFYWYRQILGQKVEFLVSFYNNEISEKSEIFDDQFSVERPDGSNFTLKIRSTKLEDSAMYFCASRARDSITYEQYFGPGTRLTVT.

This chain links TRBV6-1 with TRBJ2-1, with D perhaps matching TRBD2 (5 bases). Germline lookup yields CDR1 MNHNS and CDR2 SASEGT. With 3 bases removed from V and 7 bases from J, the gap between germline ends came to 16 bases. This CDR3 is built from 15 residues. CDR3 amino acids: CASSDGVLRLNEQFF. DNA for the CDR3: TGTGCCAGCAGTGACGGGGTTCTGCGGCTAAATGAGCAGTTCTTC.

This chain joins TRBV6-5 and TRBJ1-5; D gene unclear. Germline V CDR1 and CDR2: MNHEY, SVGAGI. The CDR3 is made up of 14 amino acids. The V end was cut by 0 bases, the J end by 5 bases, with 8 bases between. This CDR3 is CASSYSLQYQPQHF. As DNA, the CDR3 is TGTGCCAGCAGTTACTCATTACAGTATCAGCCCCAGCATTTT.

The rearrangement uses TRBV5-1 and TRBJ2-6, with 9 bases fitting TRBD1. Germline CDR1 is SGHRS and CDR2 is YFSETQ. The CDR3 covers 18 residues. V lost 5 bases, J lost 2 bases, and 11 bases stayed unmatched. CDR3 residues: CASRTSDRGLPGANVLTF. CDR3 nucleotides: TGCGCCAGCAGGACCTCGGACAGGGGTCTCCCTGGGGCCAACGTCCTGACTTTC.

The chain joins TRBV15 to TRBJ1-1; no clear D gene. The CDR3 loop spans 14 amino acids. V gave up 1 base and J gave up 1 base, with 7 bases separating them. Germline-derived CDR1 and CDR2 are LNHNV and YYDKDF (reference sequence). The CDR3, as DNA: TGTGCCACCAGCAGAGTTGACCGGAACACTGAAGCTTTCTTT. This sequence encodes CATSRVDRNTEAFF. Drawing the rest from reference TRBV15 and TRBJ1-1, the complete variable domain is DAMVIQNPRYQVTQFGKPVTLSCSQTLNHNVMYWYQQKSSQAPKLLFHYYDKDFNNEADTPDNFQSRRPNTSFCFLDIRSPGLGDTAMYLCATSRVDRNTEAFFGQGTRLTVV.

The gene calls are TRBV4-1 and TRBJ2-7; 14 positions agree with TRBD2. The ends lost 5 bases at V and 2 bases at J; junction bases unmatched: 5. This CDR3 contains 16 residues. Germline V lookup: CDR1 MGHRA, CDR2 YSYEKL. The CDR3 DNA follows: TGCGCCAGCAGCTCGGGACTAGCGGGAGACACCTACGAGCAGTACTTC. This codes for CASSSGLAGDTYEQYF.

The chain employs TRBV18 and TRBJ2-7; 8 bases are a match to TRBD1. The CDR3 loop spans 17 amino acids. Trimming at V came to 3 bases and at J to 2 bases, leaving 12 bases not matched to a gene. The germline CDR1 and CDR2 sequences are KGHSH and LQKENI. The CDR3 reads CASSPGTGRMWTYEQYF. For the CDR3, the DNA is TGTGCCAGCTCACCCGGGACAGGCCGTATGTGGACCTACGAGCAGTACTTC.

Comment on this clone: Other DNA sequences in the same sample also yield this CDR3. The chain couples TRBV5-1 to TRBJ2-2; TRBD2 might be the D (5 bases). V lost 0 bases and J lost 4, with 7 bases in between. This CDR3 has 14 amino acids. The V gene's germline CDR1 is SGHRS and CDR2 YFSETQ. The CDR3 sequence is CASSLAGVTGELFF. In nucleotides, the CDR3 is TGCGCCAGCAGCTTGGCCGGGGTCACCGGGGAGCTGTTTTTT.

Written as DNA, the CDR3 is TGTGCCAGCAGTTGGGGGAACACCATATATTTT. As protein: CASSWGNTIYF. The gene calls are TRBV6-1 and TRBJ1-3; D is perhaps TRBD1 (5 bases). Germline V gene data show CDR1 as MNHNS and CDR2 as SASEGT. This CDR3 contains 11 residues. V lost 5 bases and J 7 bases, leaving 6 bases between the germline ends.

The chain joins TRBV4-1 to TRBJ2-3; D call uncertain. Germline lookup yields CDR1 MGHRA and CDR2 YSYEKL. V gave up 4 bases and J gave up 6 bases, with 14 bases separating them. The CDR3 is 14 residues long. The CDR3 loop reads CASSPDPPRDTQYF. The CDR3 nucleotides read TGCGCCAGCAGCCCGGACCCCCCTAGGGATACGCAGTATTTT.

This chain's CDR3 is CASSVGGLAGDSGDAGELFF. In DNA form, the CDR3 reads TGTGCCAGCAGCGTAGGGGGACTAGCGGGAGATAGCGGTGATGCCGGGGAGCTGTTTTTT. This chain joins TRBV9 and TRBJ2-2; 14 bases agree with TRBD2. Germline lookup yields CDR1 SGDLS and CDR2 YYNGEE. This CDR3 has 20 amino acids. V dropped 0 bases and J dropped 6; count of bases not matched to a gene: 13.

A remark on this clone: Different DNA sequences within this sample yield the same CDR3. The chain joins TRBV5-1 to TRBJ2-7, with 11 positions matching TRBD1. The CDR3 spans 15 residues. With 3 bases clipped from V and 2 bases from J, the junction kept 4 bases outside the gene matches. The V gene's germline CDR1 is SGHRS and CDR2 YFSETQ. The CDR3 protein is CASSSPGQGAYEQYF. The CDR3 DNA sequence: TGCGCCAGCAGCTCCCCGGGACAGGGGGCCTACGAGCAGTACTTC.

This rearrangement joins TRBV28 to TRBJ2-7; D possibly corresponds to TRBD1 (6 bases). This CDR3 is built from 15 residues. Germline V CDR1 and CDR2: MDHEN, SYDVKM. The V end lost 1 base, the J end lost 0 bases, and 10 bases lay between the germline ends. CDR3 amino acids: CASSLSQGHSYEQYF. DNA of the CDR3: TGTGCCAGCAGTTTATCCCAGGGACACTCCTACGAGCAGTACTTC. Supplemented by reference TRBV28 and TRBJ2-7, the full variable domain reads DVKVTQSSRYLVKRTGEKVFLECVQDMDHENMFWYRQDPGLGLRLIYFSYDVKMKEKGDIPEGYSVSREKKERFSLILESASTNQTSMYLCASSLSQGHSYEQYFGPGTRLTVT.

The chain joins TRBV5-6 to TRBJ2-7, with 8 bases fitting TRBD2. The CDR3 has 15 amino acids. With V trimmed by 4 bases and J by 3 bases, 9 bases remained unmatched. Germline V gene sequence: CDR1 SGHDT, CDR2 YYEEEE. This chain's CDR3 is CASSTGLALFYEQYF. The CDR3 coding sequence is TGTGCCAGCAGCACAGGACTAGCCCTTTTCTACGAGCAGTACTTC.